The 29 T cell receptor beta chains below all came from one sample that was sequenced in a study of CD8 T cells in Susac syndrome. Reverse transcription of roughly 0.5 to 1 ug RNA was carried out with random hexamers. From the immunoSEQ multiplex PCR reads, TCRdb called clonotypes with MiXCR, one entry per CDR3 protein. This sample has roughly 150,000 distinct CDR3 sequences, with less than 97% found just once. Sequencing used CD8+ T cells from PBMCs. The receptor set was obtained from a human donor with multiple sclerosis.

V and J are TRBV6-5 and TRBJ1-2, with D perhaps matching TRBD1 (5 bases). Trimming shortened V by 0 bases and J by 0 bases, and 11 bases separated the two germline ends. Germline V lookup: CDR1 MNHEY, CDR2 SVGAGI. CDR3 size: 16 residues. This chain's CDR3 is CASSYSLGGANYGYTF. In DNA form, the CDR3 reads TGTGCCAGCAGTTACTCGTTGGGGGGGGCTAACTATGGCTACACCTTC.

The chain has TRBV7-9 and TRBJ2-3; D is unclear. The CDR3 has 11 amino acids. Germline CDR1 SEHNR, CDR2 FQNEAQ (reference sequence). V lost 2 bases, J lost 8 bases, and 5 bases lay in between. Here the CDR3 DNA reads TGTGCCAGCAGCTTAACGGGTACGCAGTATTTT. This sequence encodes CASSLTGTQYF.

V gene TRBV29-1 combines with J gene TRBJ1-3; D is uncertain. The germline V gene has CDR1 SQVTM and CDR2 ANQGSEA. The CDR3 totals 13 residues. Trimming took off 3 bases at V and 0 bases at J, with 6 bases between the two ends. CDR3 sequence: CSVETGSGNTIYF. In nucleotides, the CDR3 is TGCAGCGTTGAGACCGGCTCTGGAAACACCATATATTTT.

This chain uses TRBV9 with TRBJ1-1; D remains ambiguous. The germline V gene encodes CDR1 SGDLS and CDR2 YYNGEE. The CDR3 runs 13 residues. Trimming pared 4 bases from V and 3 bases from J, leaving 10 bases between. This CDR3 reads CASSSGWHTEAFF. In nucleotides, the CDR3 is TGTGCCAGCAGCTCGGGTTGGCACACTGAAGCTTTCTTT.

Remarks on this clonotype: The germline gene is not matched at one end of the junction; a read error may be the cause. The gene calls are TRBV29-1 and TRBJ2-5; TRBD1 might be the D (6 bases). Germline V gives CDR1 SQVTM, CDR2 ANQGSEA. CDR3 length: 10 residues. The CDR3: CSVLAGEFDF. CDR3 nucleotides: TGCAGCGTCCTAGCAGGGGAGTTTGACTTC.

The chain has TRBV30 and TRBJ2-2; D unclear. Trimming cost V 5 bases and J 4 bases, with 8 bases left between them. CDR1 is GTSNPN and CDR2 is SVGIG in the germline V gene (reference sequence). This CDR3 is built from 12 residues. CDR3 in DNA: TGTGCCTGGGGCAGCCTCACCGGGGAGCTGTTTTTT. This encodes CAWGSLTGELFF.

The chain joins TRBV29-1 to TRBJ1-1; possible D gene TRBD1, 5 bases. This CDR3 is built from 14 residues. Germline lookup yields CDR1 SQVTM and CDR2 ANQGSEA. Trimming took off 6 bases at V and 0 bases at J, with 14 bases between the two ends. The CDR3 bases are TGCAGCGTGGACACCGGGGTCATGAACACTGAAGCTTTCTTT. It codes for CSVDTGVMNTEAFF. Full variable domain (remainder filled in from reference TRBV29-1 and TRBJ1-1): SAVISQKPSRDICQRGTSLTIQCQVDSQVTMMFWYRQQPGQSLTLIATANQGSEATYESGFVIDKFPISRPNLTFSTLTVSNMSPEDSSIYLCSVDTGVMNTEAFFGQGTRLTVV.

The CDR3 DNA is TGCAGTGCTTCGAAGAGCTCCTACAATGAGCAGTTCTTC. As protein: CSASKSSYNEQFF. The chain combines TRBV20-1 with TRBJ2-1; no clear D. V was clipped by 5 bases and J by 0 bases, with 8 bases between them. CDR3 length: 13 residues. Looked up from germline, CDR1 is DFQATT and CDR2 is SNEGSKA (reference sequence).

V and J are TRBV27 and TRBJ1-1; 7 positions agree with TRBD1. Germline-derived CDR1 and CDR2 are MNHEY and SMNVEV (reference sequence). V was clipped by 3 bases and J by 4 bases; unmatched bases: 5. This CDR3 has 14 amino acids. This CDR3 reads CASSFRGSSTEAFF. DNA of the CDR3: TGTGCCAGCAGTTTCAGGGGGTCAAGCACTGAAGCTTTCTTT.

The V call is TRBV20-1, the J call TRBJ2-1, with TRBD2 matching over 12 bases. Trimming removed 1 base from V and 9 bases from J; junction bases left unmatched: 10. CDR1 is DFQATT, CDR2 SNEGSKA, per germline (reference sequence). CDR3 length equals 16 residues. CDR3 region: CSARGLAGVSGVEQFF. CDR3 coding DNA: TGCAGTGCTAGAGGACTAGCGGGGGTCTCGGGGGTTGAGCAGTTCTTC.

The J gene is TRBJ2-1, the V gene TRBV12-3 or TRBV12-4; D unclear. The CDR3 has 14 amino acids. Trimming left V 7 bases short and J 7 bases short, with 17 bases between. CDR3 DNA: TGTGCCAGCAACCCCCTTGGGCCCATGAATGAGCAGTTCTTC. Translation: CASNPLGPMNEQFF.

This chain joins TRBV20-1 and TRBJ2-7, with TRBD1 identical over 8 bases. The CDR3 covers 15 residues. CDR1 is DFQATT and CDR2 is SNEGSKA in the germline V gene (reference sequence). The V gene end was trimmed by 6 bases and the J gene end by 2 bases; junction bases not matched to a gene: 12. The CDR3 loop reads CSAPVIGDRTYEQYF. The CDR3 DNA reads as TGCAGTGCCCCCGTTATCGGGGACAGGACCTACGAGCAGTACTTC.

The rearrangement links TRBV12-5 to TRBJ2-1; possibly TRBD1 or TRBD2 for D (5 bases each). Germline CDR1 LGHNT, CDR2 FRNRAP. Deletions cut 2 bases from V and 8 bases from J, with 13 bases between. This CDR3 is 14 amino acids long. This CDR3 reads CASGLWDLLDEQFF. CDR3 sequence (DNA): TGTGCTAGTGGTTTGTGGGACCTTCTGGATGAGCAGTTCTTC.

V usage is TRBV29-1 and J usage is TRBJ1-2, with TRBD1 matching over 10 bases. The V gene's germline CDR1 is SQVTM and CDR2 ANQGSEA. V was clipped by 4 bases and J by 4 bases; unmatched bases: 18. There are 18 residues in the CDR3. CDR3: CSVASLVLTRQGAYGYTF. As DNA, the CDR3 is TGCAGCGTTGCCTCACTCGTGCTGACCCGACAGGGGGCCTATGGCTACACCTTC.

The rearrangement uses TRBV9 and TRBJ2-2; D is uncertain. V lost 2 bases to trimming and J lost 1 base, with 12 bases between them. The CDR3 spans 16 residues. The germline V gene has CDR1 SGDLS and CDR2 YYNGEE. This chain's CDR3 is CASSVGSQRNTGELFF. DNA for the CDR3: TGTGCCAGCAGCGTGGGGTCCCAGCGGAACACCGGGGAGCTGTTTTTT.

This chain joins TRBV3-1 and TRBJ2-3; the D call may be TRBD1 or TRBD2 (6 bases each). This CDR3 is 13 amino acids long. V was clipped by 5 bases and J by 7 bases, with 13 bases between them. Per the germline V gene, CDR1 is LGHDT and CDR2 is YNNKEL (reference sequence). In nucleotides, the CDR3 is TGTGCCAGCAGCGGAGGGGGGCCATATACGCAGTATTTT. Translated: CASSGGGPYTQYF.

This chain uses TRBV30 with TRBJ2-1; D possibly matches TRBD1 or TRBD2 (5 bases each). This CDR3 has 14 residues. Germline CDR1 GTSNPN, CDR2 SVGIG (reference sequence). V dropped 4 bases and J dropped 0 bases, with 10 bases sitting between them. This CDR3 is CAWTGTASYNEQFF. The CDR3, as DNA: TGTGCCTGGACAGGGACGGCCTCCTACAATGAGCAGTTCTTC.

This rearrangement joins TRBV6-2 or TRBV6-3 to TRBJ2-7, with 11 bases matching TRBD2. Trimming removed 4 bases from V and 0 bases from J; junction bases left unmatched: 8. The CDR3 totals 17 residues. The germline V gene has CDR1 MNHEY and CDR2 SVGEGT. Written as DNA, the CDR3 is TGTGCCAGCAGTTTTCCCCGACTAGCGGGGAGCTCCTACGAGCAGTACTTC. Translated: CASSFPRLAGSSYEQYF.

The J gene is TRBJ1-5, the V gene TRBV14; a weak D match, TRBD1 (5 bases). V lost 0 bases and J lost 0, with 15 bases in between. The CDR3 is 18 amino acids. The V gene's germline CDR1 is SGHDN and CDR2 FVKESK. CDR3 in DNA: TGTGCCAGCAGCCAAGATGTGGGGGGTTCGTCTAGCAATCAGCCCCAGCATTTT. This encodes CASSQDVGGSSSNQPQHF.

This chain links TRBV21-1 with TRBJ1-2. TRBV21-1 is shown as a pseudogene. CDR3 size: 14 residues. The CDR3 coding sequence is TGTGCCAGCAGCAAGTTTTTTTGGGACTATGGCTACACCTTC. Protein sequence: CASSKFFWDYGYTF.

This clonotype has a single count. The CDR3 DNA follows: TGCAGCGTTGTGACAGGGAGAAATGAAAAACTGTTTTTT. Translation: CSVVTGRNEKLFF. The chain combines TRBV29-1 with TRBJ1-4; 7 bases line up with TRBD1. CDR1 is SQVTM, CDR2 ANQGSEA, per germline. V lost 4 bases, J lost 5 bases, and 4 bases stayed unmatched. This CDR3 contains 13 residues. The complete variable domain, with remaining parts taken from reference TRBV29-1 and TRBJ1-4, reads SAVISQKPSRDICQRGTSLTIQCQVDSQVTMMFWYRQQPGQSLTLIATANQGSEATYESGFVIDKFPISRPNLTFSTLTVSNMSPEDSSIYLCSVVTGRNEKLFFGSGTQLSVL.

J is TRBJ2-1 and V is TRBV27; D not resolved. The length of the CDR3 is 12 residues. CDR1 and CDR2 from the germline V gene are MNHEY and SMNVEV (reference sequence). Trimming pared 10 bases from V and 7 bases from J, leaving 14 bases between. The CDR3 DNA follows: TGTGCCACCCGAGCCCAACCTAATGAGCAGTTCTTC. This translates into CATRAQPNEQFF.

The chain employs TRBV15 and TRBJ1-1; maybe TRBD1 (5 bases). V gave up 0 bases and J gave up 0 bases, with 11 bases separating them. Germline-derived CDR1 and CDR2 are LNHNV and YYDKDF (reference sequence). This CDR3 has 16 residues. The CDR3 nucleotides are TGTGCCACCAGCAGAGATGGGGCCGGCATGAACACTGAAGCTTTCTTT. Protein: CATSRDGAGMNTEAFF. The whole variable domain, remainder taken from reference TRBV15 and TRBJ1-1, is DAMVIQNPRYQVTQFGKPVTLSCSQTLNHNVMYWYQQKSSQAPKLLFHYYDKDFNNEADTPDNFQSRRPNTSFCFLDIRSPGLGDTAMYLCATSRDGAGMNTEAFFGQGTRLTVV.

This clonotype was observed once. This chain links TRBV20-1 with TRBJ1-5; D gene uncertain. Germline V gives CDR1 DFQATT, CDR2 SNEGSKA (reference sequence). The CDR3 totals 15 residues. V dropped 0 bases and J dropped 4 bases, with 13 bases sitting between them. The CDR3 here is CSARDQKVGNQPQHF. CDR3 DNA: TGCAGTGCTAGAGATCAGAAGGTTGGAAATCAGCCCCAGCATTTT.

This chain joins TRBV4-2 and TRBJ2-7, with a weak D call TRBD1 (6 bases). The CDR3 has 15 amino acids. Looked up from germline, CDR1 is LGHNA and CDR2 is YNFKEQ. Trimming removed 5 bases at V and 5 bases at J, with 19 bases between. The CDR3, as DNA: TGTGCCAGCAGCGGGGACCTCCAAACAGGGCACGAGCAGTACTTC. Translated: CASSGDLQTGHEQYF.

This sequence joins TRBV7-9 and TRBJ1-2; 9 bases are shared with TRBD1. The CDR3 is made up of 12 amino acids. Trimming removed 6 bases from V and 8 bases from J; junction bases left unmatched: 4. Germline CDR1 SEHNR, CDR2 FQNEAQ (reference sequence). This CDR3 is CASRRTGEGYTF. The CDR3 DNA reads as TGTGCCAGCAGGCGGACAGGGGAGGGCTACACCTTC. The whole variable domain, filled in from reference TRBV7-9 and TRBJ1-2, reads DTGVSQNPRHKITKRGQNVTFRCDPISEHNRLYWYRQTLGQGPEFLTYFQNEAQLEKSRLLSDRFSAERPKGSFSTLEIQRTEQGDSAMYLCASRRTGEGYTFGSGTRLTVV.

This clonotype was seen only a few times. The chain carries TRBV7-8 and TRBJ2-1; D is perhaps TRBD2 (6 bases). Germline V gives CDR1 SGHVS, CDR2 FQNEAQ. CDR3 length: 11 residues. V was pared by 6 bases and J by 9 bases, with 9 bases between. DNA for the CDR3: TGTGCCAGCAGGCACGGGGGTGAGCAGTTCTTC. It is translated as CASRHGGEQFF.

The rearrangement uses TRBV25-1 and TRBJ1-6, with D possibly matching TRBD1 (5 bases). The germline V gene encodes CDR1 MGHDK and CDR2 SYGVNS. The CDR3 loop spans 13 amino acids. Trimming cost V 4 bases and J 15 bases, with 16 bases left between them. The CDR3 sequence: CASSGGYDRVLHF. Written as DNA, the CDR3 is TGTGCCAGCAGTGGGGGGTATGACAGAGTCCTCCACTTT.

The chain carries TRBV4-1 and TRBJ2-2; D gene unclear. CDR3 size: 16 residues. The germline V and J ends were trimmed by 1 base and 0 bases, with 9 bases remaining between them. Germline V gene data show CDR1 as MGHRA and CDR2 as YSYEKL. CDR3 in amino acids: CASSQGPDPNTGELFF. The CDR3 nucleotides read TGCGCCAGCAGCCAAGGGCCAGATCCGAACACCGGGGAGCTGTTTTTT.